The 24 T cell receptor beta chains below all came from one sample that was sequenced in a study of T cell repertoires in cytomegalovirus infection. From the reads, TCRdb called clonotypes with MiXCR, one entry per CDR3 protein. The sample carries some 920,000 distinct CDR3 sequences, approximately 31% recorded once. Their antigens remain unidentified. The material was cultured CD8+ T cells from PBMCs, obtained from culture after CMV antigen stimulation. The receptors were gathered from a human donor in good health (CMV status not recorded). Some clones in this sample may be carry-over from other donors' samples.

The J gene is TRBJ1-4, the V gene TRBV7-9; the match to TRBD1 covers 7 bases. Unmatched junction bases numbered 3, after V lost 6 bases and J lost 5 bases. This CDR3 spans 13 amino acids. The V gene's germline CDR1 is SEHNR and CDR2 FQNEAQ (reference sequence). CDR3 nucleotides: TGTGCCAGCAGTCCGGGACAGAATGAAAAACTGTTTTTT. Amino acids: CASSPGQNEKLFF.

DNA for the CDR3: TGTGCCAGCAGCCCCGCGTTAGGGGTATGGAATGAGCAGTTCTTC. Encoded protein: CASSPALGVWNEQFF. The V gene is TRBV7-9, the J gene TRBJ2-1; possibly TRBD1 for D (5 bases). Trimming removed 5 bases from V and 7 bases from J, with 18 bases in between. Germline CDR1 and CDR2: SEHNR and FQNEAQ (reference sequence). CDR3 length: 15 residues.

The chain links TRBV6-2 or TRBV6-3 to TRBJ2-7; no clear D gene. V lost 6 bases to trimming and J lost 7 bases, with 16 bases between them. The germline V gene has CDR1 MNHEY and CDR2 SVGEGT. This CDR3 is built from 13 residues. The CDR3 DNA reads as TGTGCCAGCAGCCCCGGGCCAACCAGGGAGCAGTACGTC. It yields the protein CASSPGPTREQYV.

This clonotype was counted between two and nine times. The rearrangement links TRBV20-1 to TRBJ1-1; D remains unclear. Germline CDR1 and CDR2: DFQATT and SNEGSKA (reference sequence). Trimming left V 5 bases short and J 0 bases short, with 7 bases between. The CDR3 runs to 12 residues. CDR3 DNA: TGCAGTGCTTACCGTTTGAACACTGAAGCTTTCTTT. Protein product: CSAYRLNTEAFF.

Concerning this clonotype itself: A read error may account for a junction end that differs from germline. The rearrangement joins TRBV14 to TRBJ2-1; D may be TRBD2 (5 bases). The CDR3 length is 12 residues. From germline, CDR1 is SGHDN and CDR2 FVKESK. The CDR3 DNA sequence: TGTGCCAGCAGCCAAGACTGGACTCCCGGGGTCTTC. This codes for CASSQDWTPGVF.

This clonotype was detected a few times. The chain combines TRBV7-9 with TRBJ2-7; D is possibly TRBD2 (5 bases). V was trimmed by 5 bases and J by 3 bases, leaving 11 bases between them. The CDR3 consists of 13 residues. Germline V gives CDR1 SEHNR, CDR2 FQNEAQ (reference sequence). The CDR3 loop reads CASSQTGNYEQYF. The CDR3, as DNA: TGTGCCAGCAGCCAGACGGGAAACTACGAGCAGTACTTC.

This clonotype was found a few times. V is TRBV10-3 and J is TRBJ2-5; D possibly uses TRBD1 or TRBD2 (5 bases each). Trimming shortened V by 0 bases and J by 3 bases, and 11 bases separated the two germline ends. The CDR3 has 15 amino acids. Germline V gene sequence: CDR1 ENHRY, CDR2 SYGVKD. DNA for the CDR3: TGTGCCATCAGTGAGTCTGAGGGGATGGAAGAGACCCAGTACTTC. Its translation is CAISESEGMEETQYF.

The sample holds a few counts of this clonotype. The rearrangement joins TRBV11-1 to TRBJ2-5; no clear D. The CDR3 is 16 residues long. In germline, CDR1 is SGHAT, CDR2 FQDESV (reference sequence). V was trimmed by 5 bases and J by 7 bases, leaving 23 bases between them. CDR3 sequence: CASSLPPIITATTQYF. CDR3 coding DNA: TGTGCCAGCAGCCTACCTCCGATTATAACCGCTACGACCCAGTACTTC.

This clonotype came up a few times. This chain links TRBV27 with TRBJ2-3; possibly TRBD2 for D (6 bases). The CDR3 covers 11 residues. The V end lost 10 bases, the J end lost 8 bases, and 13 bases lay between the germline ends. Germline V gene lookup returns CDR1 MNHEY and CDR2 SMNVEV (reference sequence). CDR3 loop: CATILGGTQYF. The CDR3 nucleotides read TGTGCCACCATCTTGGGGGGTACGCAGTATTTT.

The chain combines TRBV19 with TRBJ2-6, with 7 nucleotides matching TRBD1. Germline loops: CDR1 LNHDA, CDR2 SQIVND (reference sequence). CDR3 length: 17 amino acids. Losses at the gene ends were 7 bases for V and 0 bases for J; bases not matched to a gene: 9. CDR3 DNA sequence: TGTGCCAGTACAGAACAGGGGTGGAGCTCTGGGGCCAACGTCCTGACTTTC. This codes for CASTEQGWSSGANVLTF. Combining the CDR3 with reference TRBV19 and TRBJ2-6 gives the whole variable domain DGGITQSPKYLFRKEGQNVTLSCEQNLNHDAMYWYRQDPGQGLRLIYYSQIVNDFQKGDIAEGYSVSREKKESFPLTVTSAQKNPTAFYLCASTEQGWSSGANVLTFGAGSRLTVL.

The chain employs TRBV6-1 and TRBJ1-5; no definite D call. The germline CDR1 and CDR2 sequences are MNHNS and SASEGT. The CDR3 is made up of 15 amino acids. The germline V and J ends were trimmed by 6 bases and 1 base, with 13 bases remaining between them. CDR3 DNA: TGTGCCAGCAGCTCCGTGGCCCGGAGCAATCAGCCCCAGCATTTT. It translates to CASSSVARSNQPQHF.

This clonotype was detected ten times or more. The V gene is TRBV25-1, the J gene TRBJ1-1; D is unresolved. Germline-derived CDR1 and CDR2 are MGHDK and SYGVNS. The CDR3 runs to 14 residues. The ends were cut back, 0 bases at V and 1 base at J, with 6 bases in the middle. Here the CDR3 reads CASSEYYGNTEAFF. The CDR3 bases are TGTGCCAGCAGTGAATATTACGGGAACACTGAAGCTTTCTTT.

The J gene is TRBJ2-1, the V gene TRBV6-1, with D possibly matching TRBD2 (5 bases). Looked up from germline, CDR1 is MNHNS and CDR2 is SASEGT. CDR3 length: 16 amino acids. V was cut by 4 bases and J by 4 bases, with 17 bases left in between. The CDR3 spells CASSGPGYNQYNEQFF. The CDR3 nucleotides are TGTGCCAGCAGTGGTCCGGGGTATAACCAATACAATGAGCAGTTCTTC.

This chain joins TRBV27 and TRBJ2-3; 12 bases match TRBD2. There are 15 residues in the CDR3. The germline V gene has CDR1 MNHEY and CDR2 SMNVEV (reference sequence). Trimming cost V 4 bases and J 5 bases; bases outside gene matches: 4. The CDR3 here is CASSWTSGVGDTQYF. CDR3 DNA sequence: TGTGCCAGCAGTTGGACTAGCGGGGTTGGAGATACGCAGTATTTT.

The gene calls are TRBV27 and TRBJ2-1, with 7 bases matching TRBD2. Germline CDR1 MNHEY, CDR2 SMNVEV (reference sequence). The CDR3 length is 14 residues. With V trimmed by 6 bases and J by 7 bases, 9 bases remained unmatched. CDR3: CASRSGAIGNEQFF. For the CDR3, the DNA is TGTGCCAGCAGGAGCGGGGCAATTGGGAATGAGCAGTTCTTC.

The chain couples TRBV7-9 to TRBJ1-2; possibly TRBD1 for D (6 bases). The germline V and J ends were trimmed by 5 bases and 3 bases, with 13 bases remaining between them. The CDR3 loop spans 14 amino acids. Germline CDR1 is SEHNR and CDR2 is FQNEAQ (reference sequence). The CDR3 DNA sequence: TGTGCCAGCAGCCCGACCAGGACAGACTATGGCTACACCTTC. This codes for CASSPTRTDYGYTF.

This clonotype was counted between two and nine times. This sequence joins TRBV19 and TRBJ1-1; maybe TRBD1 (5 bases). The CDR3 has 14 residues. V lost 5 bases, J lost 2 bases, and 12 bases lay in between. In germline, CDR1 is LNHDA, CDR2 SQIVND (reference sequence). This CDR3 reads CASSVMDTNTEAFF. In DNA, the CDR3 is TGTGCCAGTAGTGTCATGGACACCAACACTGAAGCTTTCTTT.

This clonotype showed up just a few times. V gene TRBV25-1 combines with J gene TRBJ2-2; the D call may be TRBD1 or TRBD2 (5 bases each). V gave up 7 bases and J gave up 2 bases, with 11 bases separating them. The CDR3 totals 14 residues. Germline V lookup: CDR1 MGHDK, CDR2 SYGVNS. CDR3 sequence reads: CASTPGTNTGELFF. The CDR3 DNA reads as TGTGCCAGCACTCCTGGGACCAACACCGGGGAGCTGTTTTTT.

The chain links TRBV5-6 to TRBJ2-7, with a tentative D call TRBD1 (5 bases). Trimming removed 0 bases from V and 2 bases from J, with 15 bases in between. There are 16 residues in the CDR3. In germline, CDR1 is SGHDT, CDR2 YYEEEE. This chain's CDR3 is CASSLAPGQPTYEQYF. The CDR3 region has the DNA TGTGCCAGCAGCTTGGCACCTGGACAACCCACCTACGAGCAGTACTTC.

This rearrangement joins TRBV28 to TRBJ1-3, with D unresolved. Germline V lookup: CDR1 MDHEN, CDR2 SYDVKM. The CDR3 length is 15 residues. V lost 6 bases, J lost 3 bases, and 15 bases lay in between. The CDR3 sequence: CASRSLGVFGNTIYF. The CDR3 nucleotides read TGTGCCAGCAGGAGTTTGGGAGTCTTTGGAAACACCATATATTTT.

The V and J genes are TRBV20-1 and TRBJ2-1; D could derive from TRBD1 or TRBD2 (5 bases each). The length of the CDR3 is 15 residues. From germline, CDR1 is DFQATT and CDR2 SNEGSKA (reference sequence). V was cut by 3 bases and J by 8 bases, with 20 bases left in between. In DNA form, the CDR3 reads TGCAGTGCTAGGGGGCTAGCCGATTTTGTTGATGAGCAGTTCTTC. Translating gives CSARGLADFVDEQFF.

The rearrangement uses TRBV27 and TRBJ2-7; 8 positions agree with TRBD2. This CDR3 spans 13 amino acids. V lost 10 bases, J lost 0 bases, and 5 bases stayed unmatched. Germline V gene sequence: CDR1 MNHEY, CDR2 SMNVEV (reference sequence). The chain's CDR3 is CATTGGASYEQYF. The CDR3 DNA sequence: TGTGCCACCACGGGGGGGGCCTCCTACGAGCAGTACTTC.

This clonotype turned up a few times. The chain couples TRBV5-1 to TRBJ2-2; D gene unclear. V was cut by 2 bases and J by 7 bases, with 9 bases left in between. Germline-derived CDR1 and CDR2 are SGHRS and YFSETQ. CDR3 length: 13 residues. For the CDR3, the DNA is TGCGCCAGCAGCTTATTAGAAGTCGGGGAGCTGTTTTTT. Amino acids: CASSLLEVGELFF. The full variable domain, rest sourced from reference TRBV5-1 and TRBJ2-2, is KAGVTQTPRYLIKTRGQQVTLSCSPISGHRSVSWYQQTPGQGLQFLFEYFSETQRNKGNFPGRFSGRQFSNSRSEMNVSTLELGDSALYLCASSLLEVGELFFGEGSRLTVL.

CDR3 in DNA: TGTGCCAGCAGCTTGGTGTTGGTCGGGGCGGGAGAGACCCAGTACTTC. Amino acids: CASSLVLVGAGETQYF. This chain uses TRBV7-6 with TRBJ2-5; possibly TRBD1 or TRBD2 for D (5 bases each). Germline CDR1 SGHVS, CDR2 FNYEAQ. This CDR3 spans 16 amino acids. Trimming stripped 3 bases from V and 4 bases from J, with 18 bases between.